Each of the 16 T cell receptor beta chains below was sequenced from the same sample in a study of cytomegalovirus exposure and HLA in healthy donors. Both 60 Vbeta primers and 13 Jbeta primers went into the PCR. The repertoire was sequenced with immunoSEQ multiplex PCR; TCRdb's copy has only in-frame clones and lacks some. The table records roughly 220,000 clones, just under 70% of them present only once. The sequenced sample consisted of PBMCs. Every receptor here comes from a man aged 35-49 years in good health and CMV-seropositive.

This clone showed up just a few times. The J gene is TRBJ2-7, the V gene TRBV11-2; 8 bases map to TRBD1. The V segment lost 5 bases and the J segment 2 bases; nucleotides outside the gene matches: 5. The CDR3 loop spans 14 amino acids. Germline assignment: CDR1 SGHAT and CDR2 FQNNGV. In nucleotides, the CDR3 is TGTGCCAGCAGCCCTGGACAGGGAGCCTACGAGCAGTACTTC. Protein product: CASSPGQGAYEQYF.

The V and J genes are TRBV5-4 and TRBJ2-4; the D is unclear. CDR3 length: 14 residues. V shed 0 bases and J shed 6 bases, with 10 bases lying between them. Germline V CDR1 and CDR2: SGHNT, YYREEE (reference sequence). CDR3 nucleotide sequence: TGTGCCAGCAGCTTGGACAGAGATCTAAACATTCAGTACTTC. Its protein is CASSLDRDLNIQYF. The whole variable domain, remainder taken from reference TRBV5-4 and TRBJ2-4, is ETGVTQSPTHLIKTRGQQVTLRCSSQSGHNTVSWYQQALGQGPQFIFQYYREEENGRGNFPPRFSGLQFPNYSSELNVNALELDDSALYLCASSLDRDLNIQYFGAGTRLSVL.

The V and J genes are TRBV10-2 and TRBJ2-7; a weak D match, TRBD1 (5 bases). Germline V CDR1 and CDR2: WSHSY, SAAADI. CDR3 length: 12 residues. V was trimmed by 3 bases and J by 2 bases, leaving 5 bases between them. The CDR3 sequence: CASSEQAYEQYF. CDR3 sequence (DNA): TGCGCCAGCAGTGAACAGGCCTACGAGCAGTACTTC.

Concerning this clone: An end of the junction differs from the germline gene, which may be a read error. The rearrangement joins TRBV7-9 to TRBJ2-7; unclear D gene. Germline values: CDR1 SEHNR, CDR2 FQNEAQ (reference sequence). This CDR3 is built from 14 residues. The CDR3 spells CSSSRSDGHYEQYF. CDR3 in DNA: TGTTCCAGCAGCAGATCTGATGGGCACTACGAGCAGTACTTC.

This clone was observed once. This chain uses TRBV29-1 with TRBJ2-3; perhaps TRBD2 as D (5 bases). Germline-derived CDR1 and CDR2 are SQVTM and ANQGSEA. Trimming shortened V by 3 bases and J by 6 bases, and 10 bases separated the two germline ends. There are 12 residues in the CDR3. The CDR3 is CSVERAGDTQYF. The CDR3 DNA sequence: TGCAGCGTTGAGAGGGCGGGTGATACGCAGTATTTT.

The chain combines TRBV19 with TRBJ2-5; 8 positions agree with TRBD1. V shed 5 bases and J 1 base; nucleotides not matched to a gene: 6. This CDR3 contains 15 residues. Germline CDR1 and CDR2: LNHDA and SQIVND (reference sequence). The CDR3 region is CASSSWTGPQETQYF. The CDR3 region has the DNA TGTGCCAGTAGTTCCTGGACAGGGCCCCAAGAGACCCAGTACTTC. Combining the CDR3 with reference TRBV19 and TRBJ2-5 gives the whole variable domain DGGITQSPKYLFRKEGQNVTLSCEQNLNHDAMYWYRQDPGQGLRLIYYSQIVNDFQKGDIAEGYSVSREKKESFPLTVTSAQKNPTAFYLCASSSWTGPQETQYFGPGTRLLVL.

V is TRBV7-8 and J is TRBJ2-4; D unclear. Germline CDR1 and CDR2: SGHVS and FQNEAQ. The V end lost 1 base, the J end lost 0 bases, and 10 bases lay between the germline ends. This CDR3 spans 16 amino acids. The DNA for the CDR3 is TGTGCCAGCAGCTTAGTGGCCCCGGGAGCCAAAAACATTCAGTACTTC. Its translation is CASSLVAPGAKNIQYF.

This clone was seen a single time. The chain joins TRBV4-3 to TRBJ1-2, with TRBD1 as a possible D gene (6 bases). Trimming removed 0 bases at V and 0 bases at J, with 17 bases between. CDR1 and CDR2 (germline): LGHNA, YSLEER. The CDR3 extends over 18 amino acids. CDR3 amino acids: CASSQDPGAYSTNYGYTF. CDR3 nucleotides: TGCGCCAGCAGCCAAGATCCAGGGGCCTACTCTACTAACTATGGCTACACCTTC.

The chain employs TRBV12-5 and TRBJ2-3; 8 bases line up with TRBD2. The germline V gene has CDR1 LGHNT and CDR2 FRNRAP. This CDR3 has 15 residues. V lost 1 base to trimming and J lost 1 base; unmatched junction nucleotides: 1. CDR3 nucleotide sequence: TGTGCTAGTGGTTTGGGCGGGGGGCGCACAGATACGCAGTATTTT. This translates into CASGLGGGRTDTQYF.

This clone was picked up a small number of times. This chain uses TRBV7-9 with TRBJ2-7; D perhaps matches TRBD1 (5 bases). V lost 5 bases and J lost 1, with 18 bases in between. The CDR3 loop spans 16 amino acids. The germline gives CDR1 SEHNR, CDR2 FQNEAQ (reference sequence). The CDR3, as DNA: TGTGCCAGCAGCACGACAGTCCTACTACCTTCCTACGAGCAGTACTTC. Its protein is CASSTTVLLPSYEQYF.

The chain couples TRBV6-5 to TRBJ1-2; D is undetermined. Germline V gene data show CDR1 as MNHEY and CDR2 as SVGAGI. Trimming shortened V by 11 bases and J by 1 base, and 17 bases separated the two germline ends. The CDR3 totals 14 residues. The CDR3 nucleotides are TGTGCCTGCGGCACGTTGACCCGTAACTATGGCTACACCTTC. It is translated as CACGTLTRNYGYTF.

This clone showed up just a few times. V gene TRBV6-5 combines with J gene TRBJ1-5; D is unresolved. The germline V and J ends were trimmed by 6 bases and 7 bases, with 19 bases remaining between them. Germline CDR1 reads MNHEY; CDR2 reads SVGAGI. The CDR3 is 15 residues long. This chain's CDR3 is CASRPALGGRQPQHF. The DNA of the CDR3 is TGTGCCAGCAGGCCGGCGTTGGGCGGGCGACAGCCCCAGCATTTT.

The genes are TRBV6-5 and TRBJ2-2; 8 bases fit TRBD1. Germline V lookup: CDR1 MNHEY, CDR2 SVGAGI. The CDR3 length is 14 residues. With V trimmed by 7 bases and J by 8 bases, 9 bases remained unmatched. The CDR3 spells CASKRTGWGGELFF. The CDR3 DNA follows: TGTGCCAGCAAGAGGACAGGGTGGGGGGGGGAGCTGTTTTTT.

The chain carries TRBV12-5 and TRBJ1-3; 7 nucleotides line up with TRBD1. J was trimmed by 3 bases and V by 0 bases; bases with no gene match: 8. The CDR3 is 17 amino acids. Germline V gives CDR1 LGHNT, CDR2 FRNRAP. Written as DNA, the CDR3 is TGTGCTAGTGGTTTGGTGGGGGATAGGGGGCATGGAAACACCATATATTTT. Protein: CASGLVGDRGHGNTIYF.

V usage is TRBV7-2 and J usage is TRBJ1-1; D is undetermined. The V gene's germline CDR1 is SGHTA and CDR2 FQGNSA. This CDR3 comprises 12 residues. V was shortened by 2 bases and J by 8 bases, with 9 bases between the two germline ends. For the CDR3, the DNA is TGTGCCAGCAGCTTAATGGGCCGAGAAGCTTTCTTT. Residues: CASSLMGREAFF.

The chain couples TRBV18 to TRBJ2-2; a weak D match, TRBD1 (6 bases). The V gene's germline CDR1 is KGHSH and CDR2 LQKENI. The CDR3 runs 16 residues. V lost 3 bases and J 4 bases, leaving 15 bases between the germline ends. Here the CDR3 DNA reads TGTGCCAGCTCACCCCTACCCGGGACAACCACCGGGGAGCTGTTTTTT. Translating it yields CASSPLPGTTTGELFF.